One and the same sample provided the 14 T cell receptor beta chains below, sequenced in a study of beta chain features in type 1 diabetes. cDNA synthesis used the whole RNA isolate, giving expressed TCRB sequences. Clones were sequenced by immunoSEQ multiplex PCR, and TCRdb holds only the in-frame ones, with some missing. The table includes hundreds of thousands of clones, over 9.5% detected once. The sample consisted of naive CD4+ T cells from blood. These receptors were obtained from a man aged 18 to 30 in good health.

This rearrangement joins TRBV6-5 to TRBJ2-3, with a tentative D call TRBD1 (6 bases). The germline V gene encodes CDR1 MNHEY and CDR2 SVGAGI. Trimming removed 6 bases at V and 2 bases at J, with 15 bases between. This CDR3 contains 15 residues. The chain's CDR3 is CASSRTDYFTDTQYF. In nucleotides, the CDR3 is TGTGCCAGCAGCCGGACAGACTACTTCACAGATACGCAGTATTTT.

The chain uses TRBV19 and TRBJ2-1; 8 nucleotides align to TRBD2. Looked up from germline, CDR1 is LNHDA and CDR2 is SQIVND (reference sequence). With V trimmed by 6 bases and J by 7 bases, 14 bases remained unmatched. The CDR3 sequence is 16 residues long. CDR3 DNA: TGTGCCAGTAGCCCTGTGGAAGCGGGGGCCTCTAATGAGCAGTTCTTC. This gives the protein CASSPVEAGASNEQFF.

This clone has more than one count but fewer than ten. The V and J genes are TRBV18 and TRBJ2-2; a possible D gene is TRBD1 (5 bases). Trimming pared 2 bases from V and 5 bases from J, leaving 15 bases between. Germline-derived CDR1 and CDR2 are KGHSH and LQKENI. This CDR3 is built from 16 residues. This CDR3 reads CASSPSQGYATGELFF. CDR3 DNA sequence: TGTGCCAGCTCACCATCCCAGGGATATGCGACCGGGGAGCTGTTTTTT.

This clone turned up a few times. Here the CDR3 DNA reads TGTGCCAGCAGTCAGGGGCGGGTAGGGAAGGGCTACACCTTC. Amino acid sequence: CASSQGRVGKGYTF. The chain links TRBV28 to TRBJ1-2, with D possibly being TRBD1 (6 bases). Trimming pared 5 bases from V and 8 bases from J, leaving 18 bases between. This CDR3 is 14 amino acids long. Germline assignment: CDR1 MDHEN and CDR2 SYDVKM.

J is TRBJ1-2 and V is TRBV9; 9 positions match TRBD1. The CDR3 is 17 amino acids. J lost 2 bases, V lost 0 bases, and 8 bases had no gene match. The V gene's germline CDR1 is SGDLS and CDR2 YYNGEE. The CDR3 DNA reads as TGTGCCAGCAGCGTAGATTTGGGGGACAGGGCGAACTATGGCTACACCTTC. The encoded protein is CASSVDLGDRANYGYTF.

This clone was seen only a few times. The chain is built from TRBV7-8 and TRBJ2-7; tentative D call: TRBD1 (5 bases). With 2 bases removed from V and 2 bases from J, the gap between germline ends came to 7 bases. The CDR3 covers 13 residues. The germline gives CDR1 SGHVS, CDR2 FQNEAQ. CDR3: CASSLRGTYEQYF. CDR3 nucleotides: TGTGCCAGCAGCTTAAGGGGCACCTACGAGCAGTACTTC. Supplemented by reference TRBV7-8 and TRBJ2-7, the full variable domain reads GAGVSQSPRYKVAKRGQDVALRCDPISGHVSLFWYQQALGQGPEFLTYFQNEAQLDKSGLPSDRFFAERPEGSVSTLKIQRTQQEDSAVYLCASSLRGTYEQYFGPGTRLTVT.

The chain joins TRBV28 to TRBJ2-7, with D possibly matching TRBD2 (6 bases). The germline V gene has CDR1 MDHEN and CDR2 SYDVKM. The CDR3 consists of 13 residues. V lost 8 bases and J lost 3, with 14 bases in between. The CDR3 loop reads CASAWGRRYEQYF. The CDR3 DNA sequence: TGTGCCAGCGCTTGGGGGAGGCGCTACGAGCAGTACTTC.

The chain combines TRBV28 with TRBJ1-4, with 9 bases aligning to TRBD1. The V and J ends lost 4 bases and 6 bases, in that order; junction bases with no gene match: 3. Germline-derived CDR1 and CDR2 are MDHEN and SYDVKM. The CDR3 has 14 residues. The CDR3 region is CASSSGQGYEKLFF. DNA of the CDR3: TGTGCCAGCAGTTCGGGACAGGGTTATGAAAAACTGTTTTTT.

CDR3 amino acids: CASSKEGAGGYGYTF. The CDR3 DNA reads TGTGCCAGCAGCAAAGAAGGGGCAGGGGGCTACGGCTACACCTTC. V usage is TRBV21-1 and J usage is TRBJ1-2; TRBD1 is the table's D call and was not checked against the DNA. TRBV21-1 counts as a pseudogene. The CDR3 covers 15 residues.

This clone was recorded a few times. The V and J genes are TRBV5-1 and TRBJ1-3; 8 positions match TRBD1. CDR1 SGHRS and CDR2 YFSETQ come from the germline V gene. V shed 4 bases and J 0 bases; nucleotides not matched to a gene: 6. CDR3 size: 16 residues. The DNA of the CDR3 is TGCGCCAGCAGCCGCCGGGGACAGGACTCTGGAAACACCATATATTTT. Its protein is CASSRRGQDSGNTIYF.

This clone occurred a few times. V is TRBV28 and J is TRBJ1-2, with D maybe TRBD1 (5 bases). Trimming removed 5 bases at V and 7 bases at J, with 17 bases between. Germline CDR1 is MDHEN and CDR2 is SYDVKM. The CDR3 is 14 residues long. The CDR3 spells CASSEPGGAVGYTF. CDR3 nucleotides: TGTGCCAGCAGTGAACCCGGAGGGGCTGTTGGCTACACCTTC.

This clone showed up just a few times. The chain employs TRBV30 and TRBJ2-7; D is possibly TRBD1 (6 bases). The germline CDR1 and CDR2 sequences are GTSNPN and SVGIG (reference sequence). The V end lost 4 bases, the J end lost 3 bases, and 19 bases lay between the germline ends. The CDR3 is 15 residues long. CDR3 protein: CAWTTGQSVLYEQYF. CDR3 nucleotides: TGTGCCTGGACCACAGGACAGTCTGTCCTCTACGAGCAGTACTTC.

The chain recombines TRBV2 with TRBJ2-5; D possibly corresponds to TRBD2 (5 bases). In germline, CDR1 is SNHLY, CDR2 FYNNEI. Trimming removed 8 bases from V and 2 bases from J, with 18 bases in between. CDR3 length: 15 amino acids. The CDR3 loop reads CASLEDSNLQETQYF. In DNA, the CDR3 is TGTGCCAGCCTGGAGGACTCTAACCTTCAAGAGACCCAGTACTTC. The full variable domain, with the rest looked up from reference TRBV2 and TRBJ2-5, is EPEVTQTPSHQVTQMGQEVILRCVPISNHLYFYWYRQILGQKVEFLVSFYNNEISEKSEIFDDQFSVERPDGSNFTLKIRSTKLEDSAMYFCASLEDSNLQETQYFGPGTRLLVL.

The chain couples TRBV7-3 to TRBJ1-1; 11 bases are shared with TRBD1. Germline CDR1 is SGHTA and CDR2 is FQGTGA. This CDR3 comprises 16 residues. V lost 5 bases and J lost 3; bases outside the gene matches: 8. The CDR3 DNA sequence: TGTGCCAGCAGCATCCTCAGGGACAGGGGGGACACTGAAGCTTTCTTT. Translating it yields CASSILRDRGDTEAFF.